This T cell receptor beta chain derives from a study of OX40 agonist ivuxolimab in advanced cancers. Background on the study: Patients treated during dose escalation were battling hepatocellular carcinoma, melanoma, renal cell or head and neck cancer.

The CDR3 length is 13 residues. Looked up from germline, CDR1 is SGHAT and CDR2 is FQNNGV. Trimming removed 5 bases from V and 7 bases from J, with 11 bases in between. This table comes from immunoSEQ multiplex PCR, and its TCRdb copy is limited to in-frame clones, with some not included. The data hold about 50,000 clones, with about 74% observed a single time. Sample: CD4+ or CD8+ T cells sorted from blood, taken in a trial of the OX40 agonist ivuxolimab. This TCR was recovered from an adult with an advanced solid tumor such as melanoma, head and neck, liver or kidney cancer. V is TRBV11-2 and J is TRBJ2-2; D unclear. CDR3 nucleotides: TGTGCCAGCAGCATAGGAATCGACGGGGAGCTGTTTTTT. Encoded protein: CASSIGIDGELFF.